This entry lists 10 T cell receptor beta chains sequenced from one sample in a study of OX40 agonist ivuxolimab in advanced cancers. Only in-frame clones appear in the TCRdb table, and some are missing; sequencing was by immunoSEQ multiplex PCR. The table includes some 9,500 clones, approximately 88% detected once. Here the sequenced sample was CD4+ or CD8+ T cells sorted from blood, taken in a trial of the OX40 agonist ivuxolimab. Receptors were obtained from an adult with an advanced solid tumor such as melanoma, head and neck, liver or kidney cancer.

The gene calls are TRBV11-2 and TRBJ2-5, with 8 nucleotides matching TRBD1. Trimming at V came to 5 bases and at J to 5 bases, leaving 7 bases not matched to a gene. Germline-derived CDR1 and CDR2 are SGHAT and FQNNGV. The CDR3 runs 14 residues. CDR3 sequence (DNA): TGTGCCAGCAGCCTAGCAGGGGGCGCGGAGACCCAGTACTTC. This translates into CASSLAGGAETQYF.

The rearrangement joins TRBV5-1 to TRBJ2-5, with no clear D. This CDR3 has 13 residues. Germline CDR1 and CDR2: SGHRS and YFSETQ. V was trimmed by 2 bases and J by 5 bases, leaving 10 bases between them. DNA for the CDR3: TGCGCCAGCAGCTTCCAATTTAGGGAGACCCAGTACTTC. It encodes CASSFQFRETQYF.

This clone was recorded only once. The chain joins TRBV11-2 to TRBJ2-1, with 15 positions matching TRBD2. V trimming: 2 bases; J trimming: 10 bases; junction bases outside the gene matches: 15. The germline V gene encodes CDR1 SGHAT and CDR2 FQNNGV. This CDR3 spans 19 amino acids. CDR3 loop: CASSLRRMLPGLAGGEQFF. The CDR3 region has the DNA TGTGCCAGCAGCTTACGCAGGATGCTTCCGGGACTAGCGGGAGGAGAGCAGTTCTTC.

The CDR3 spells CASSFFSGRDTEAFF. CDR3 sequence (DNA): TGTGCCAGCAGCTTTTTTTCAGGGAGGGACACTGAAGCTTTCTTT. The chain combines TRBV5-6 with TRBJ1-1; D possibly corresponds to TRBD1 (5 bases). Looked up from germline, CDR1 is SGHDT and CDR2 is YYEEEE. V lost 2 bases and J lost 3, with 14 bases in between. This CDR3 comprises 15 residues.

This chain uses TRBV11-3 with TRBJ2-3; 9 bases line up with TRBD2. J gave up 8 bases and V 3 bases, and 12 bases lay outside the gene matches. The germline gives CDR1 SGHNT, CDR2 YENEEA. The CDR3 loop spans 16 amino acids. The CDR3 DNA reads TGTGCCAGCAGCTTCGGAGGCGGGGGGGGGTCAGCTACGCAGTATTTT. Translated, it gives CASSFGGGGGSATQYF.

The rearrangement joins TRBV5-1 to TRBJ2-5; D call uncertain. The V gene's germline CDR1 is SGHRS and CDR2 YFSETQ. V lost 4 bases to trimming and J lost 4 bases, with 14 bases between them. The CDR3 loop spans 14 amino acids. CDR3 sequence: CASSPTTSRETQYF. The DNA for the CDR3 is TGCGCCAGCAGCCCCACAACAAGCCGAGAGACCCAGTACTTC.

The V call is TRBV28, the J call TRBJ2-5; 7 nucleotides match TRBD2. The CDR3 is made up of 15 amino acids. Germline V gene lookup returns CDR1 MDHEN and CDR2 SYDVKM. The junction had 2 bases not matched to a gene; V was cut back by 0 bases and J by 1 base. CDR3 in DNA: TGTGCCAGCAGTTTATGGCGGGGGAGCCAAGAGACCCAGTACTTC. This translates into CASSLWRGSQETQYF. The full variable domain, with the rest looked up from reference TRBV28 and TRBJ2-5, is DVKVTQSSRYLVKRTGEKVFLECVQDMDHENMFWYRQDPGLGLRLIYFSYDVKMKEKGDIPEGYSVSREKKERFSLILESASTNQTSMYLCASSLWRGSQETQYFGPGTRLLVL.

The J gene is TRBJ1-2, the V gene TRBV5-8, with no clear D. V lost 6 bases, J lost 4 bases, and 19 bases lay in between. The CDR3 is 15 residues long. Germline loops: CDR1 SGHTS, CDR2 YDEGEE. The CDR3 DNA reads TGTGCCAGCATTCTTGTTCAACGAAAGACCTATGGCTACACCTTC. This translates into CASILVQRKTYGYTF.

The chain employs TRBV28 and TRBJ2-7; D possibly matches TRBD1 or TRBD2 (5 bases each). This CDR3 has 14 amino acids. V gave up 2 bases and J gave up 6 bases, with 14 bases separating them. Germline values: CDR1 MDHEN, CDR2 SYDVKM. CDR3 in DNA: TGTGCCAGCAGTTTAGGTTCCGGGACGGGCGAGCAGTACTTC. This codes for CASSLGSGTGEQYF. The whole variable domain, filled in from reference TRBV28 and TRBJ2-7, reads DVKVTQSSRYLVKRTGEKVFLECVQDMDHENMFWYRQDPGLGLRLIYFSYDVKMKEKGDIPEGYSVSREKKERFSLILESASTNQTSMYLCASSLGSGTGEQYFGPGTRLTVT.

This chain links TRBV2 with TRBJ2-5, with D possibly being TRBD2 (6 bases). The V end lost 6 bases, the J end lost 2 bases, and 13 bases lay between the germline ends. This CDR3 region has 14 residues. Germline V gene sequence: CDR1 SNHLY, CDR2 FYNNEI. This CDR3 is CASRPGTVQETQYF. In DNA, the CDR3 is TGTGCCAGCAGACCAGGGACTGTTCAAGAGACCCAGTACTTC.